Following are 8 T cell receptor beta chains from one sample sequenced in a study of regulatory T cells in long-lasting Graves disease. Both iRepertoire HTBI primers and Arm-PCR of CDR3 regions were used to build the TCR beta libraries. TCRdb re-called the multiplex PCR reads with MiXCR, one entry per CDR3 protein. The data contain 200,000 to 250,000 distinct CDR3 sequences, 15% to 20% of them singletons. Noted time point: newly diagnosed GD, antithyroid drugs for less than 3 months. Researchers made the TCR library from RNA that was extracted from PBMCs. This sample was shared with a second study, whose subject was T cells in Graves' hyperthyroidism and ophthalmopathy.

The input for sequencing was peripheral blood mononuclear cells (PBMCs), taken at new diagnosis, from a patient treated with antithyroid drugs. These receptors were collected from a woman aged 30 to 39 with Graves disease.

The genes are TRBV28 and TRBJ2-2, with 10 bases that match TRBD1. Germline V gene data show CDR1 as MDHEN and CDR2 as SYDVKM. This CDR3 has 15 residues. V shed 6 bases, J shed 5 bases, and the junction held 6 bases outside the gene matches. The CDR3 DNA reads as TGTGCCAGCAGGGCCGGGACAGGGGAAACCGGGGAGCTGTTTTTT. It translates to CASRAGTGETGELFF.

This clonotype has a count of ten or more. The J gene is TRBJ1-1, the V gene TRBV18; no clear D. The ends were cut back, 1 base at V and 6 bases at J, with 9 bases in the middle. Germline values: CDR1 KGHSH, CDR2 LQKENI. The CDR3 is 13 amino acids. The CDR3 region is CASSPRADAEAFF. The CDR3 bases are TGTGCCAGCTCACCACGGGCAGACGCTGAAGCTTTCTTT.

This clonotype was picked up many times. The CDR3 sequence: CASSYRAERRTYEQYF. The CDR3, as DNA: TGTGCCAGCAGTTATAGGGCGGAGAGAAGGACCTACGAGCAGTACTTC. The chain is built from TRBV27 and TRBJ2-7; no firm D call. Deletions cut 4 bases from V and 2 bases from J, with 18 bases between. The CDR3 contains 16 residues. The germline V gene has CDR1 MNHEY and CDR2 SMNVEV (reference sequence).

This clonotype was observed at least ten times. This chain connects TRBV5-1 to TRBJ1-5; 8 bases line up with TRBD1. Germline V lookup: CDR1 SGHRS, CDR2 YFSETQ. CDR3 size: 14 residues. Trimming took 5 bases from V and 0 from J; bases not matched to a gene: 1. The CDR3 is CASRQGVSNQPQHF. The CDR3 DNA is TGCGCCAGCAGACAGGGGGTTAGCAATCAGCCCCAGCATTTT.

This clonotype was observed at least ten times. The CDR3 here is CASSRRSRAGYTF. Here the CDR3 DNA reads TGTGCCAGCAGCAGACGGTCCAGGGCGGGCTACACCTTC. This rearrangement joins TRBV12-3 or TRBV12-4 to TRBJ1-2, with a tentative D call TRBD1 (5 bases). The CDR3 contains 13 residues. Trimming cost V 6 bases and J 8 bases, with 16 bases left between them.

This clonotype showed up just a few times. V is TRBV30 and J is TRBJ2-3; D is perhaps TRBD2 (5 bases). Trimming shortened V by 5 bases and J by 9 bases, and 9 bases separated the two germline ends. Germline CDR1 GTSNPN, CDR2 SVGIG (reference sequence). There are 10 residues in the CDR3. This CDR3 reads CAWGRGTQYF. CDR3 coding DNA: TGTGCCTGGGGCAGAGGGACGCAGTATTTT. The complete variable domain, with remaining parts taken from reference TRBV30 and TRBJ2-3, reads SQTIHQWPATLVQPVGSPLSLECTVEGTSNPNLYWYRQAAGRGLQLLFYSVGIGQISSEVPQNLSASRPQDRQFILSSKKLLLSDSGFYLCAWGRGTQYFGPGTRLTVL.

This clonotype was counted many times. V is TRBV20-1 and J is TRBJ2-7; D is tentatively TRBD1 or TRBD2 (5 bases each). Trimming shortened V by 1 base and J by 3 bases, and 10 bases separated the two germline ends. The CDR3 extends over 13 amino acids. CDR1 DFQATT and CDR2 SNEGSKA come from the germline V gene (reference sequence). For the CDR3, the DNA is TGCAGTGCTAGAGGACCGGGGCGCTACGAGCAGTACTTC. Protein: CSARGPGRYEQYF.

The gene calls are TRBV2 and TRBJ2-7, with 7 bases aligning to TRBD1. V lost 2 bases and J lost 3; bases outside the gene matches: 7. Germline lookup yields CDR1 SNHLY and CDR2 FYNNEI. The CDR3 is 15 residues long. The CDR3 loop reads CASSESTGLIYEQYF. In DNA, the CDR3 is TGTGCCAGCAGTGAATCGACAGGGTTAATCTACGAGCAGTACTTC.